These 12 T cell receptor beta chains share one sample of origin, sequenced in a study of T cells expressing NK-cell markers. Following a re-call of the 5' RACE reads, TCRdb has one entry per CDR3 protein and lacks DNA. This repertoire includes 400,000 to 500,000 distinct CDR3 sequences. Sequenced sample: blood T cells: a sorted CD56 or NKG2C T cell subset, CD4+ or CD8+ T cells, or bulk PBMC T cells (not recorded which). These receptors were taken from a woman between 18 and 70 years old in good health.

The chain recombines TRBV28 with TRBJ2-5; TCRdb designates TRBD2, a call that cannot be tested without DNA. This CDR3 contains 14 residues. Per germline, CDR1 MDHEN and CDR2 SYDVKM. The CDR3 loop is CASSVAAGRETQYF. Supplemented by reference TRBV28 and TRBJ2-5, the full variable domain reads DVKVTQSSRYLVKRTGEKVFLECVQDMDHENMFWYRQDPGLGLRLIYFSYDVKMKEKGDIPEGYSVSREKKERFSLILESASTNQTSMYLCASSVAAGRETQYFGPGTRLLVL.

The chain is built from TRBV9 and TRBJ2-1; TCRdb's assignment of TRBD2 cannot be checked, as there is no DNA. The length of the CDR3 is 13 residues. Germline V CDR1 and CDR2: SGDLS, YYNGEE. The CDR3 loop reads CASSVETSVEQFF.

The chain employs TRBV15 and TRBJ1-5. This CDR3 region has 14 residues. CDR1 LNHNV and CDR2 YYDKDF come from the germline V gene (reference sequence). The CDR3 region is CATSREEGPGPQHF.

The CDR3: CASSLAGGPGEKLFF. The chain combines TRBV5-1 with TRBJ1-4; checking the TCRdb D call of TRBD1 is not possible without DNA. Germline-derived CDR1 and CDR2 are SGHRS and YFSETQ. The CDR3 covers 15 residues.

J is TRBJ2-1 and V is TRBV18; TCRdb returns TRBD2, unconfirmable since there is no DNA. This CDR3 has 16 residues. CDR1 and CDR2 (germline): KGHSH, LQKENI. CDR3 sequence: CASSPRTSSLTNEQFF.

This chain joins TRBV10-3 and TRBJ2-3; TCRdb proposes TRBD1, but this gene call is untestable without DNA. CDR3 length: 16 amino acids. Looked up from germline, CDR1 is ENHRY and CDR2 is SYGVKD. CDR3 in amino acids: CAISEGGGWSTDTQYF.

CDR3 in amino acids: CASSKAGQGLNSPLHF. The chain recombines TRBV21-1 with TRBJ1-6; TCRdb outputs TRBD1, but without DNA this stays unchecked. TRBV21-1 is a pseudogene segment. CDR3 length equals 16 residues.

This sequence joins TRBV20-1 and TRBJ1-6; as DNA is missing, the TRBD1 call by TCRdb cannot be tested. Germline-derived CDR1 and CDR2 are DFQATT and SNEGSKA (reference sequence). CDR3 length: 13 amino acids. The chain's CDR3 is CSVTTGGNSPLHF.

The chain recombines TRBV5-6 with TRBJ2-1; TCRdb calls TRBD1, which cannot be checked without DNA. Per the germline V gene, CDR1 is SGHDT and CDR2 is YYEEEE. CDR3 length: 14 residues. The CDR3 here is CASSYGNPLSEQFF.

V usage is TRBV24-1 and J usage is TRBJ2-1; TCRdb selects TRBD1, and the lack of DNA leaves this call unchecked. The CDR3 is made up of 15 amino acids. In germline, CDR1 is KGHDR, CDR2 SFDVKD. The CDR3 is CATSAGTPIPPEQFF.

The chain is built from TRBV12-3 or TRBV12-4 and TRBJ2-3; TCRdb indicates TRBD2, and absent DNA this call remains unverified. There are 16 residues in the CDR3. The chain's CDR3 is CASSPRGSGEGDTQYF.

The CDR3 sequence is CSIRSSGRGNEQFF. The gene calls are TRBV29-1 and TRBJ2-1; TCRdb indicates TRBD2, and absent DNA this call remains unverified. Germline V gene data show CDR1 as SQVTM and CDR2 as ANQGSEA. The CDR3 is 14 amino acids.